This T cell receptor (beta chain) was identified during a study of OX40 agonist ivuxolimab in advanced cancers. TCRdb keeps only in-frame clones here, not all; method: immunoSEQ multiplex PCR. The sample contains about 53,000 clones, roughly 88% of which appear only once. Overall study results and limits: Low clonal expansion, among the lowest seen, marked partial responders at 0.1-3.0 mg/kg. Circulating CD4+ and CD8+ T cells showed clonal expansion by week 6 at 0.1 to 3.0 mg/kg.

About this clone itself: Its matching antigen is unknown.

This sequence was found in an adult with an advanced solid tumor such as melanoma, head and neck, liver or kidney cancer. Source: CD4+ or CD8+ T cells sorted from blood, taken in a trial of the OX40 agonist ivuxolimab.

The CDR3 reads CASGLAPEREQFF. CDR3 nucleotide sequence: TGTGCCAGCGGGTTAGCCCCCGAGAGGGAGCAGTTCTTC. The V gene is TRBV2, the J gene TRBJ2-1; no clear D gene. This CDR3 has 13 residues. CDR1 SNHLY and CDR2 FYNNEI come from the germline V gene. V was pared by 8 bases and J by 10 bases, with 18 bases between.